These T cell receptor beta chains were read from a single sample in a study of CD8 T cells in Susac syndrome. TCRdb analysed the immunoSEQ multiplex PCR reads with MiXCR anew, one entry per CDR3 protein. The table has about 120,000 distinct CDR3 sequences, 85% to 95% seen once; the top ten hold 0.25% to 0.3%. Material for sequencing was CD8+ T cells from PBMCs. The receptors originated from a human donor with Susac syndrome. Both conserved end residues are part of each CDR3. Fields, in order: CDR3 length, V gene, J gene, CDR3 protein.

14	TRBV7-9	TRBJ1-2	CASSLARGEAGYTF
16	TRBV20-1	TRBJ2-5	CSARDRQDSSQETQYF
13	TRBV27	TRBJ1-2	CASSRGDKTGYTF
12	TRBV3-1	TRBJ1-1	CASSQQGAEAFF
16	TRBV4-2	TRBJ2-3	CASSQDRGAGTDTQYF
11	TRBV25-1	TRBJ1-2	CASSVPTGYTF
15	TRBV7-9	TRBJ1-1	CASSLFEGTNTEAFF
12	TRBV15	TRBJ2-6	CATGSGANVLTF
13	TRBV13	TRBJ2-3	CASSAGLTDTQYF
14	TRBV20-1	TRBJ2-5	CSAEETGLEETQYF
15	TRBV29-1	TRBJ1-1	CSVELAQGREGEAFF
15	TRBV29-1	TRBJ2-1	CSVEGLAGSYNEQFF
12	TRBV11-2	TRBJ2-1	CASSLGGKEQFF
17	TRBV3-1	TRBJ1-1	CASSPIGQGLRDTEAFF
15	TRBV30	TRBJ2-7	CAWKARQGATYEQYF
13	TRBV12-3/TRBV12-4	TRBJ1-1	CASSQGMGTEAFF
16	TRBV7-9	TRBJ1-4	CASLKLSSATNEKLFF
15	TRBV13	TRBJ2-3	CASSPRASGTDTQYF
16	TRBV6-2/TRBV6-3	TRBJ1-1	CASSYSSKGANTEAFF
16	TRBV10-3	TRBJ2-6	CAIGKQGASGANVLTF
15	TRBV20-1	TRBJ2-1	CSARVRGSSYNEQFF
13	TRBV5-1	TRBJ2-7	CASSSPGADEQYF
12	TRBV20-1	TRBJ1-2	CSALSGEDGYTF
12	TRBV24-1	TRBJ2-7	CATSVGGYEQYF
16	TRBV4-2	TRBJ2-3	CASSQEVADSSDTQYF
14	TRBV20-1	TRBJ2-7	CSARDRDRGREQYF